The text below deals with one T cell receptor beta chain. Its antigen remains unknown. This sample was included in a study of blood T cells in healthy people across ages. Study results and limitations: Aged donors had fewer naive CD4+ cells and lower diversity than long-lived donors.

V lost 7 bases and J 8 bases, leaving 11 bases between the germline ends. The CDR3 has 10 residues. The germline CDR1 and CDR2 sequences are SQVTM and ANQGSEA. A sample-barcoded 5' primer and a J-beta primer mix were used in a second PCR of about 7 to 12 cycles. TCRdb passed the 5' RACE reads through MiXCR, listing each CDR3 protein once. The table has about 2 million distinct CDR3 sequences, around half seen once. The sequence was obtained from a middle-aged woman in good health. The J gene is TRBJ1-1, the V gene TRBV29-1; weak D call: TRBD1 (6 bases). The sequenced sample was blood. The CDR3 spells CSGEDREAFF. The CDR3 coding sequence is TGCAGCGGGGAGGACAGAGAAGCTTTCTTT.